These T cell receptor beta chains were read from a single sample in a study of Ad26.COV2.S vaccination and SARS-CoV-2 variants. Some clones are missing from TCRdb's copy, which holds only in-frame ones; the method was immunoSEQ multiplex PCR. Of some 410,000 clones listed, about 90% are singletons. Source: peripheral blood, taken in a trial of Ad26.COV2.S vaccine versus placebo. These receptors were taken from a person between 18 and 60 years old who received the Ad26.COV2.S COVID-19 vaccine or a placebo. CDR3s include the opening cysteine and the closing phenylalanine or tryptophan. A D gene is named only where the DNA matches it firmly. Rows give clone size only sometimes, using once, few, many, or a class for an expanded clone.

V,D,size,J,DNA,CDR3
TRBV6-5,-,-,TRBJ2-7,TGTGCCAGCAGTTACTCTCCGGGGGCCTACGAGCAGTACTTC,CASSYSPGAYEQYF
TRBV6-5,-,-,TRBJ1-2,TGTGCCAGCTCCCCGACTGTCAACTATGGCTACACCTTC,CASSPTVNYGYTF
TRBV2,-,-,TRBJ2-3,TGTGCCAGCAGTTACGGGCCTGGCACAGATACGCAGTATTTT,CASSYGPGTDTQYF
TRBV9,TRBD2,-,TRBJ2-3,TGTGCCAGCAGCGTCCTAGCGGGGGGCCCTATTAGCACAGATACGCAGTATTTT,CASSVLAGGPISTDTQYF
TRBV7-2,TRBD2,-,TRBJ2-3,TGTGCCAGCAGCTTAGGGGCCAGACTAGCGATGAATTTAGTGGGGCAGTATTTT,CASSLGARLAMNLVGQYF
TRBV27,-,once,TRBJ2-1,TGTGCCAGCAGTTCCCAGCCGAACAATGAGCAGTTCTTC,CASSSQPNNEQFF
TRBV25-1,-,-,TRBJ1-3,TGTGCCAGCAGTAAGACAGAAAATAAAGGAAACACCATATATTTT,CASSKTENKGNTIYF
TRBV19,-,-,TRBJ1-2,TGTGCCAGTAGCCGGGGGGCGCATCAGGCAGGCTACACCTTC,CASSRGAHQAGYTF
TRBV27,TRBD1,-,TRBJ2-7,TGTGCCAGCAGTTTAACTCACAGGGGAGACTACGAGCAGTACTTC,CASSLTHRGDYEQYF
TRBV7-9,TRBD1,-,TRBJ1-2,TGTGCCAGCAGCCCTGGGACAGGGGGCGCCTATGGCTACACCTTC,CASSPGTGGAYGYTF
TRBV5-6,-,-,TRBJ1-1,TGTGCCAGCAGCTTGGCTTCTGAAGCTTTCTTT,CASSLASEAFF
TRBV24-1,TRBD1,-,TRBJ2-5,TGTGCCACCAGTGAGCCATACAGGGGGCTAGGGGAGACCCAGTACTTC,CATSEPYRGLGETQYF
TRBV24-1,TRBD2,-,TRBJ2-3,TGTGCCACCCAAGGGACTAGCGCCACAGATACGCAGTATTTT,CATQGTSATDTQYF
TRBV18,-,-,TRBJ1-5,TGTGCCAGCTCACCGGTGGGGGATCAGCCCCAGCATTTT,CASSPVGDQPQHF
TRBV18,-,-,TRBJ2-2,TGTGCCAGCTCACCACGGCATCCGAACACCGGGGAGCTGTTTTTT,CASSPRHPNTGELFF
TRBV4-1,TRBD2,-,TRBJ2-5,TGCGCCAGCAGCCAAGATCGATGGGGCGGGACTAGTGATCAAGAGACCCAGTACTTC,CASSQDRWGGTSDQETQYF
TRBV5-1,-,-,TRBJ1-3,TGCGCCAGCAGCTTGGCTCTAGGCTCAGGAAACACCATATATTTT,CASSLALGSGNTIYF
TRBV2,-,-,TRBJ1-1,TGTGCCAGCAGCGTTGGTACGGGGTGGATCACTGAAGCTTTCTTT,CASSVGTGWITEAFF
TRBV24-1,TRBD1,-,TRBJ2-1,TGTGCCACCAGTCGGACAGGGGGCGTCTACAATGAGCAGTTCTTC,CATSRTGGVYNEQFF
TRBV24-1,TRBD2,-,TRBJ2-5,TGTGCCACCAGTGATTTCACTAGCGGGGGGCGGGAGACCCAGTACTTC,CATSDFTSGGRETQYF
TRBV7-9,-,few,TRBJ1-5,TGTGCCAGCAGCCCAATCGGGGGGGGAAGTCAGCCCCAGCATTTT,CASSPIGGGSQPQHF
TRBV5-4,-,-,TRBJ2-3,TGTGCCAGCAGCTTGGGGGATACGCAGTATTTT,CASSLGDTQYF
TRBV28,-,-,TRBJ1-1,TGTGCCAGCAGTTTATATAGGGGTTCTGCGAAGACTGAAGCTTTCTTT,CASSLYRGSAKTEAFF
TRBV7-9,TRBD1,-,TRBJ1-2,TGTGCCAGCAGCCCTGGGACAGGGACCCCCTATGGCTACACCTTC,CASSPGTGTPYGYTF
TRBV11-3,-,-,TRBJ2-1,TGTGCCAGCAGGGGGGGACCTCTCGGTGAGCAGTTCTTC,CASRGGPLGEQFF
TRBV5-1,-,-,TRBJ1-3,TGCGCCAGCAGCTTGGTTGTCAGCGGCTCTGGAAACACCATATATTTT,CASSLVVSGSGNTIYF
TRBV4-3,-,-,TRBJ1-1,TGCGCCAGCAGCCAATTACAGGACAAACCCAACACTGAAGCTTTCTTT,CASSQLQDKPNTEAFF
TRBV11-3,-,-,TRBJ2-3,TGTGCCAGCAGCTTAGGAGGCCTGGCAGATACGCAGTATTTT,CASSLGGLADTQYF
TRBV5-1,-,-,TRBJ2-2,TGCGCCAGCAGTAAAATCTGGGAATACACCGGGGAGCTGTTTTTT,CASSKIWEYTGELFF
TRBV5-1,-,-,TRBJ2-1,TGCGCCAGCAGCTTGGCCTGGGTAGGAGGGGGCAGCTCCTACAATGAGCAGTTCTTC,CASSLAWVGGGSSYNEQFF
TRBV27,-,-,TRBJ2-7,TGTGCCAGCAGTGCACGGGGGAGCTCCTACGAGCAGTACTTC,CASSARGSSYEQYF
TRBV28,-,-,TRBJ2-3,TGTGCCAGCAGGGTCCTGGGAAAGACTACGCAGTATTTT,CASRVLGKTTQYF
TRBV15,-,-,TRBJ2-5,TGTGCCACCAGCAGAGACCCCCAGGAAAGGACCCAGTACTTC,CATSRDPQERTQYF
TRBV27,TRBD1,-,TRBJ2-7,TGTGCCAGCCTCCGGACAGGTACCTACGAGCAGTACTTC,CASLRTGTYEQYF
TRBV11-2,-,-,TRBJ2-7,TGTGCCAGCAGCTTAGGTCTGGGGGTCGACGAGCAGTACTTC,CASSLGLGVDEQYF
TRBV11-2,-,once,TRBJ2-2,TGTGCCAGCAGCTTGACACGGGTCCCCCTCACCGGGGAGCTGTTTTTT,CASSLTRVPLTGELFF
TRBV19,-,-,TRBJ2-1,TGTGCCAGTAGTATGAGGGGGGTTTACAATGAGCAGTTCTTC,CASSMRGVYNEQFF
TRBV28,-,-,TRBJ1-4,TGTGCCAGCTCGCCCGTAGGGGCTGCAACTAATGAAAAACTGTTTTTT,CASSPVGAATNEKLFF
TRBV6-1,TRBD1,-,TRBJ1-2,TGTGCCAGCAGTGAATTACTGACAGGGACTAACTATGGCTACACCTTC,CASSELLTGTNYGYTF
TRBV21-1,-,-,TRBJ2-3,TGTGCCAGCAGCAATGAGGGACCCACAGATACGCAGTATTTT,CASSNEGPTDTQYF
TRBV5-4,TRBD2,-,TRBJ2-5,TGTGCCAGCAGCTCTCAGACGGGGGGGCCCTACCAAGAGACCCAGTACTTC,CASSSQTGGPYQETQYF
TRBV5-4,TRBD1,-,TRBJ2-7,TGTGCCAGCAGCTTACACCCTACAGGGGGCAACGAGCAGTACTTC,CASSLHPTGGNEQYF
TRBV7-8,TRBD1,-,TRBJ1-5,TGTGCCAGCAGCTTAATGGGACAGGGGTATAGCAATCAGCCCCAGCATTTT,CASSLMGQGYSNQPQHF
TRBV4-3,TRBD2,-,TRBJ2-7,TGCGCCAGCAGCCAATTTCTAGCGGGGGAAAACTACGAGCAGTACTTC,CASSQFLAGENYEQYF
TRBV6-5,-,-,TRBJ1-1,TGTGCCAGCAGTTACCCGGGGTCGGGGGGTGAAGCTTTCTTT,CASSYPGSGGEAFF
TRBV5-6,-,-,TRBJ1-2,TGTGCCAGCAGCTTGCCAGGGATCTATGGCTACACCTTC,CASSLPGIYGYTF
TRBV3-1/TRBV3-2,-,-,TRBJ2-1,TGTGCCAGCAGCCCCTCTCGATCCTACAATGAGCAGTTCTTC,CASSPSRSYNEQFF
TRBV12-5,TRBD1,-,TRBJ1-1,TGTGCTAGTGCCTTCGGGGACCGGACAGGGGCTGAAGCTTTCTTT,CASAFGDRTGAEAFF
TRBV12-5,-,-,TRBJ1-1,TGTGCTAGTGGTTCCCGGGGAACCTTGAACACTGAAGCTTTCTTT,CASGSRGTLNTEAFF
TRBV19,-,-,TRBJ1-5,TGTGCCAGTAGTATCCCCCGGACTCCCAATCAGCCCCAGCATTTT,CASSIPRTPNQPQHF
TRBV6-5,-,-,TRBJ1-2,TGTGCCAGCAGTTACTCGAACACAGGGAACTATGGCTACACCTTC,CASSYSNTGNYGYTF
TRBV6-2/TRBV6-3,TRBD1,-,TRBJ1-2,TGTGCCAGCAGTGGACGACAGGGATCGGACTATGGCTACACCTTC,CASSGRQGSDYGYTF
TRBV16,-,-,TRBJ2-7,TGTGCCAGCAGCCAATCATGGGTCAGGGGCTACGAGCAGTACTTC,CASSQSWVRGYEQYF
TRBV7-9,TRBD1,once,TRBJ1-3,TGTGCCAGCAGCCGGGGACAGAACTTAAACACCATATATTTT,CASSRGQNLNTIYF
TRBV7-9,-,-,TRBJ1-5,TGTGCCAGCAGCGCGAGTCAGGTGGGGGCCCAGCATTTT,CASSASQVGAQHF
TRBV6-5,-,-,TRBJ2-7,TGTGCCAGCAAGATACACCGAGACACTTACGAGCAGTACTTC,CASKIHRDTYEQYF
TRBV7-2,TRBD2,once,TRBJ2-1,TGTGCCAGCAGTCTCGATCTAGCGGGGGTGTTCTTC,CASSLDLAGVFF
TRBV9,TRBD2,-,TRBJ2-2,TGTGCCAGCAGCGTAGATCTTTCGAGCGGGGGGCCTGCGAACACCGGGGAGCTGTTTTTT,CASSVDLSSGGPANTGELFF
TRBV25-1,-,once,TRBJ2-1,TGTGCCAGCAGTGAATCCCTACTCGGATACAATGAGCAGTTCTTC,CASSESLLGYNEQFF
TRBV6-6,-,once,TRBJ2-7,TGTGCCAGCAGTCCTCCGGGGAAGGTGATGCAGCAGTACTTC,CASSPPGKVMQQYF